Listed below are T cell receptor beta chains from one sample, sequenced in a study of blood T cell repertoires in COVID-19. Sequencing was performed with immunoSEQ multiplex PCR; in TCRdb, only in-frame clones are kept and a portion is missing. The data show about 270,000 clones, about nine tenths seen once. Specimen: peripheral blood. The receptors stem from an older woman who had recovered from COVID-19. CDR3s include the opening cysteine and the closing phenylalanine or tryptophan. D genes are given only for firm matches.

CDR3 length: 16; D gene: TRBD2; V gene: TRBV4-2; CDR3 protein: CASSQDLLAGYNEQFF
CDR3 length: 14; D gene: .; V gene: TRBV6-1; CDR3 protein: CASSDASRGREAFF
CDR3 length: 15; D gene: TRBD1; V gene: TRBV5-4; CDR3 protein: CASSAGPNRGDTQYF
CDR3 length: 16; D gene: TRBD2; V gene: TRBV11-2; CDR3 protein: CASRGLAGGSTGELFF
CDR3 length: 15; D gene: TRBD2; V gene: TRBV5-4; CDR3 protein: CASSAIAGPYNEQFF
CDR3 length: 15; D gene: .; V gene: TRBV18; CDR3 protein: CASSPWTDSGNTIYF
CDR3 length: 15; D gene: TRBD1; V gene: TRBV10-3; CDR3 protein: CAISGPGQSTDTQYF
CDR3 length: 15; D gene: .; V gene: TRBV5-6; CDR3 protein: CASTLGTGPVGEQYF
CDR3 length: 15; D gene: TRBD2; V gene: TRBV7-2; CDR3 protein: CATLSGGAGQETQYF
CDR3 length: 14; D gene: .; V gene: TRBV6-5; CDR3 protein: CASRTRPNTGELFF
CDR3 length: 14; D gene: TRBD2; V gene: TRBV9; CDR3 protein: CASTLAGGRGEQFF
CDR3 length: 14; D gene: .; V gene: TRBV19; CDR3 protein: CASSIAGGTYEQYF
CDR3 length: 14; D gene: .; V gene: TRBV9; CDR3 protein: CASSTGTFNTEAFF
CDR3 length: 13; D gene: .; V gene: TRBV3-1/TRBV3-2; CDR3 protein: CASSQAVNSPLHF
CDR3 length: 14; D gene: .; V gene: TRBV3-1/TRBV3-2; CDR3 protein: CASSQQGMNTEAFF
CDR3 length: 17; D gene: .; V gene: TRBV19; CDR3 protein: CASSSTGGGRTYNEQFF
CDR3 length: 16; D gene: TRBD1; V gene: TRBV11-1; CDR3 protein: CASSIRTGKGLNEQFF
CDR3 length: 15; D gene: TRBD1; V gene: TRBV3-1/TRBV3-2; CDR3 protein: CASSQKGQGSYEQYF
CDR3 length: 13; D gene: .; V gene: TRBV12-5; CDR3 protein: CASGSGGYYGYTF
CDR3 length: 18; D gene: TRBD2; V gene: TRBV5-8; CDR3 protein: CASSKTGTSGGGRYEQYF
CDR3 length: 11; D gene: .; V gene: TRBV20-1; CDR3 protein: CSARLGREQYF
CDR3 length: 15; D gene: .; V gene: TRBV28; CDR3 protein: CASTSSPGTNYEQYF
CDR3 length: 15; D gene: TRBD1; V gene: TRBV5-1; CDR3 protein: CASSLVGGQGGGYTF
CDR3 length: 12; D gene: .; V gene: TRBV3-1/TRBV3-2; CDR3 protein: CASSLQGEKLFF
CDR3 length: 15; D gene: .; V gene: TRBV9; CDR3 protein: CASSVAGWPTYEQYF
CDR3 length: 18; D gene: TRBD1; V gene: TRBV27; CDR3 protein: CASSSYTGTGTSGNTIYF
CDR3 length: 14; D gene: .; V gene: TRBV3-1/TRBV3-2; CDR3 protein: CASSQEPIDYGYTF
CDR3 length: 14; D gene: .; V gene: TRBV7-2; CDR3 protein: CASSLQSGNQPQHF
CDR3 length: 15; D gene: TRBD1; V gene: TRBV3-1/TRBV3-2; CDR3 protein: CASSQGQDPAYEQYF
CDR3 length: 14; D gene: TRBD1; V gene: TRBV18; CDR3 protein: CASFPRTGDTEAFF
CDR3 length: 13; D gene: TRBD1; V gene: TRBV19; CDR3 protein: CASTPDRPSPLHF
CDR3 length: 13; D gene: .; V gene: TRBV7-9; CDR3 protein: CASSPLVGEGYTF
CDR3 length: 14; D gene: .; V gene: TRBV7-3; CDR3 protein: CASSFTRGAYEQFF
CDR3 length: 14; D gene: .; V gene: TRBV7-9; CDR3 protein: CASSPRRGGHEQYF
CDR3 length: 15; D gene: TRBD1; V gene: TRBV27; CDR3 protein: CASSRDRGYNQPQHF
CDR3 length: 12; D gene: .; V gene: TRBV2; CDR3 protein: CASTLEEEGYTF
CDR3 length: 17; D gene: TRBD1; V gene: TRBV5-1; CDR3 protein: CASSLEVSGTGPWEQYF
CDR3 length: 12; D gene: .; V gene: TRBV27; CDR3 protein: CASKTGATEAFF
CDR3 length: 14; D gene: TRBD1; V gene: TRBV5-1; CDR3 protein: CASREDRSNQPQHF
CDR3 length: 14; D gene: TRBD1; V gene: TRBV5-1; CDR3 protein: CASSLRQGGYEQYF
CDR3 length: 15; D gene: .; V gene: TRBV6-5; CDR3 protein: CASVKAGRNGNTIYF
CDR3 length: 15; D gene: .; V gene: TRBV18; CDR3 protein: CASSPPTDPNEKLFF
CDR3 length: 15; D gene: TRBD1; V gene: TRBV25-1; CDR3 protein: CASSGRQGDTGELFF
CDR3 length: 13; D gene: TRBD1; V gene: TRBV6-5; CDR3 protein: CASSRDRVGEQFF
CDR3 length: 16; D gene: TRBD2; V gene: TRBV7-8; CDR3 protein: CASSLGLAGAFNEQFF
CDR3 length: 16; D gene: TRBD1; V gene: TRBV6-2/TRBV6-3; CDR3 protein: CASSYHSGTGEGTQYF
CDR3 length: 15; D gene: TRBD1; V gene: TRBV19; CDR3 protein: CASSGYRGGSYGYTF
CDR3 length: 17; D gene: .; V gene: TRBV28; CDR3 protein: CASTTYRETAQGGEQYF
CDR3 length: 12; D gene: .; V gene: TRBV9; CDR3 protein: CASSVAGGGYTF
CDR3 length: 18; D gene: .; V gene: TRBV19; CDR3 protein: CASSIGVEPLRGANVLTF
CDR3 length: 14; D gene: TRBD1; V gene: TRBV5-4; CDR3 protein: CASSFDRGNTEAFF
CDR3 length: 14; D gene: TRBD1; V gene: TRBV7-9; CDR3 protein: CASMLDRVSPEAFF
CDR3 length: 14; D gene: .; V gene: TRBV28; CDR3 protein: CASSKQGVGEKLFF